The 29 T cell receptor beta chains in this list originate from one sample, sequenced in a study of human thymus T cells. TCRdb keeps only in-frame clones here, not all; method: immunoSEQ multiplex PCR. The sample lists some 57,000 clones, approximately 93% seen once, with 5.5% to 7% in the top ten. Sequencing input: blood. These receptor sequences come from a boy under two years old with a congenital heart defect but otherwise immunologically healthy.

The chain couples TRBV6-5 to TRBJ2-7; D unresolved. CDR1 and CDR2 from the germline V gene are MNHEY and SVGAGI. V dropped 2 bases and J dropped 2 bases, with 10 bases sitting between them. The CDR3 has 14 amino acids. The CDR3 spells CASSYQAGPYEQYF. For the CDR3, the DNA is TGTGCCAGCAGTTACCAGGCTGGGCCCTACGAGCAGTACTTC.

V is TRBV28 and J is TRBJ2-1; D unresolved. The germline V gene has CDR1 MDHEN and CDR2 SYDVKM. V was clipped by 2 bases and J by 12 bases, with 8 bases between them. The CDR3 spans 11 residues. CDR3 DNA: TGTGCCAGCAGTTTAGGTCGTGGGCAGTTCTTC. Translating it yields CASSLGRGQFF.

In this sample, this clone turned up once. The chain has TRBV7-9 and TRBJ2-1; 13 bases agree with TRBD2. The junction had 2 bases not matched to a gene; V was cut back by 0 bases and J by 3 bases. Germline-derived CDR1 and CDR2 are SEHNR and FQNEAQ (reference sequence). The CDR3 runs 17 residues. CDR3 protein: CASSLAWTSGSYNEQFF. The CDR3 DNA follows: TGTGCCAGCAGCTTAGCGTGGACTAGCGGGAGCTACAATGAGCAGTTCTTC.

In this sample, this clone turned up once. The DNA of the CDR3 is TGTGCCAGCAGCTTATCAGACAGGGTCGCGGAGCAGTACTTC. It codes for CASSLSDRVAEQYF. This chain joins TRBV11-2 and TRBJ2-7, with TRBD1 matching 7 bases. Germline V gene lookup returns CDR1 SGHAT and CDR2 FQNNGV. V lost 2 bases, J lost 7 bases, and 8 bases stayed unmatched. The CDR3 totals 14 residues.

The chain links TRBV12-5 to TRBJ2-7; D may be TRBD1 (5 bases). CDR1 is LGHNT and CDR2 is FRNRAP in the germline V gene. With 3 bases removed from V and 0 bases from J, the gap between germline ends came to 12 bases. The CDR3 consists of 15 residues. This CDR3 reads CASGLHRPISYEQYF. The CDR3 DNA is TGTGCTAGTGGTTTACACAGGCCGATCTCCTACGAGCAGTACTTC. Full variable domain (rest looked up from reference TRBV12-5 and TRBJ2-7): DARVTQTPRHKVTEMGQEVTMRCQPILGHNTVFWYRQTMMQGLELLAYFRNRAPLDDSGMPKDRFSAEMPDATLATLKIQPSEPRDSAVYFCASGLHRPISYEQYFGPGTRLTVT.

This chain uses TRBV4-3 with TRBJ2-7; 8 positions match TRBD2. Trimming took 0 bases from V and 2 from J; bases not matched to a gene: 3. The CDR3 covers 15 residues. The germline CDR1 and CDR2 sequences are LGHNA and YSLEER. This chain's CDR3 is CASSQDILAAYEQYF. The CDR3 DNA reads as TGCGCCAGCAGCCAAGACATACTAGCGGCCTACGAGCAGTACTTC.

The chain uses TRBV5-1 and TRBJ2-3, with D perhaps matching TRBD1 or TRBD2 (6 bases each). V was shortened by 4 bases and J by 2 bases, with 14 bases between the two germline ends. The CDR3 totals 15 residues. CDR1 is SGHRS and CDR2 is YFSETQ in the germline V gene. CDR3 region: CASSLEGGATDTQYF. The CDR3 DNA is TGCGCCAGCAGCCTGGAGGGGGGAGCCACAGATACGCAGTATTTT.

The V and J genes are TRBV7-2 and TRBJ2-7; 14 bases are a match to TRBD2. V shed 4 bases and J 3 bases; nucleotides not matched to a gene: 5. CDR1 and CDR2 from the germline V gene are SGHTA and FQGNSA. This CDR3 comprises 16 residues. The CDR3 protein is CASSSRTSGRIYEQYF. DNA of the CDR3: TGTGCCAGCAGCTCTCGGACTAGCGGGAGGATCTACGAGCAGTACTTC.

This chain uses TRBV29-1 with TRBJ1-2; D remains ambiguous. This CDR3 comprises 11 residues. Between the trimmed V and J ends, which lost 5 bases and 1 base, there was a span of 5 bases. Germline CDR1 is SQVTM and CDR2 is ANQGSEA. CDR3 in amino acids: CSVYDNYGYTF. The CDR3 DNA reads as TGCAGCGTTTACGATAACTATGGCTACACCTTC.

The chain is built from TRBV6-1 and TRBJ2-5; TRBD1 aligns across 10 bases. The DNA matches TRBJ2-7 better at its end, which makes the J call doubtful. The CDR3 consists of 12 residues. Germline CDR1 MNHNS, CDR2 SASEGT. CDR3 amino acids: CASKDRGYEQYF. The DNA for the CDR3 is TGTGCCAGCAAGGACAGGGGGTACGAGCAGTACTTC.

The chain links TRBV4-1 to TRBJ1-2; no clear D. The CDR3 loop spans 15 amino acids. Germline lookup yields CDR1 MGHRA and CDR2 YSYEKL. V lost 1 base to trimming and J lost 4 bases, with 13 bases between them. CDR3 protein: CASSQVASPSYGYTF. CDR3 DNA sequence: TGCGCCAGCAGCCAAGTAGCGAGCCCTTCCTATGGCTACACCTTC.

This sequence joins TRBV19 and TRBJ1-4; the match to TRBD1 covers 7 bases. V shed 4 bases, J shed 7 bases, and the junction held 9 bases outside the gene matches. From germline, CDR1 is LNHDA and CDR2 SQIVND (reference sequence). This CDR3 is built from 15 residues. DNA for the CDR3: TGTGCCAGTAGTACCGACAGGGCAGGAGGTGAAAAACTGTTTTTT. Amino acids: CASSTDRAGGEKLFF.

This chain joins TRBV6-1 and TRBJ1-2; no clear D gene. This CDR3 is 14 amino acids long. Trimming removed 8 bases at V and 8 bases at J, with 21 bases between. Germline V gene data show CDR1 as MNHNS and CDR2 as SASEGT. The CDR3 loop is CASARSPELWGYTF. DNA of the CDR3: TGTGCCAGCGCACGGAGTCCCGAGCTATGGGGCTACACCTTC.

The J gene is TRBJ2-1, the V gene TRBV11-2; 15 bases are shared with TRBD2. This CDR3 region has 17 residues. J gave up 3 bases and V 4 bases, and 4 bases lay outside the gene matches. Germline-derived CDR1 and CDR2 are SGHAT and FQNNGV. CDR3 in DNA: TGTGCCAGCAGCTACGGACTAGCGGGAGGGGTCTACAATGAGCAGTTCTTC. As protein: CASSYGLAGGVYNEQFF.

The J gene is TRBJ1-1, the V gene TRBV28; perhaps TRBD1 as D (6 bases). The germline V gene encodes CDR1 MDHEN and CDR2 SYDVKM. V lost 8 bases and J 5 bases, leaving 9 bases between the germline ends. The CDR3 runs to 11 residues. The CDR3 region is CASDGQTEAFF. In DNA, the CDR3 is TGTGCCAGCGACGGACAGACTGAAGCTTTCTTT.

This chain connects TRBV2 to TRBJ2-5, with 14 bases that match TRBD2. The V gene's germline CDR1 is SNHLY and CDR2 FYNNEI. This CDR3 is built from 15 residues. V was clipped by 6 bases and J by 4 bases; unmatched bases: 4. The CDR3 nucleotides read TGTGCCAGCAGCGATGGGACTAGCGGGGGAGAGACCCAGTACTTC. It translates to CASSDGTSGGETQYF.

The chain uses TRBV2 and TRBJ2-7; D is possibly TRBD2 (5 bases). In germline, CDR1 is SNHLY, CDR2 FYNNEI. CDR3 length: 15 residues. V was shortened by 5 bases and J by 4 bases, with 18 bases between the two germline ends. CDR3 DNA sequence: TGTGCCAGCAGTAGCGGAGACGGAATAATTTACGAGCAGTACTTC. This encodes CASSSGDGIIYEQYF. Full variable domain (remainder filled in from reference TRBV2 and TRBJ2-7): EPEVTQTPSHQVTQMGQEVILRCVPISNHLYFYWYRQILGQKVEFLVSFYNNEISEKSEIFDDQFSVERPDGSNFTLKIRSTKLEDSAMYFCASSSGDGIIYEQYFGPGTRLTVT.

The J gene is TRBJ2-2, the V gene TRBV6-1; D is perhaps TRBD1 or TRBD2 (5 bases each). V lost 2 bases and J lost 6, with 10 bases in between. This CDR3 spans 14 amino acids. The germline gives CDR1 MNHNS, CDR2 SASEGT. The CDR3 nucleotides read TGTGCCAGCAGTGAAATACTGGGGGCCGGGGAGCTGTTTTTT. Its protein product is CASSEILGAGELFF.

This chain's CDR3 is CASSDNYGYTF. CDR3 bases: TGTGCCAGCAGCGACAACTATGGCTACACCTTC. The V and J genes are TRBV9 and TRBJ1-2; D unclear. The CDR3 is 11 residues long. CDR1 and CDR2 from the germline V gene are SGDLS and YYNGEE. Trimming took 3 bases from V and 2 from J, leaving 2 bases between them.

This chain joins TRBV10-1 and TRBJ1-1; 8 positions agree with TRBD1. The germline CDR1 and CDR2 sequences are WNHNN and SYGVQD (reference sequence). This CDR3 comprises 15 residues. The trim removed 0 bases at V and 10 bases at J, leaving 10 bases unmatched. The CDR3 coding sequence is TGCGCCAGCAGTGAGTCACACAGGACAGGGCATGGAGCTTTCTTT. Encoded protein: CASSESHRTGHGAFF.

This clone appeared a single time. The chain is built from TRBV4-1 and TRBJ1-2; no reliable D call. V was cut by 2 bases and J by 1 base, with 11 bases left in between. CDR1 and CDR2 from the germline V gene are MGHRA and YSYEKL. The CDR3 sequence is 15 residues long. DNA for the CDR3: TGCGCCAGCAGCCAATTACAAACCCTTAACTATGGCTACACCTTC. Encoded protein: CASSQLQTLNYGYTF.

CDR3: CASSLGNSPLHF. The CDR3 coding sequence is TGTGCCAGCAGCTTAGGGAATTCACCCCTCCACTTT. This sequence joins TRBV11-2 and TRBJ1-6, with D unresolved. The CDR3 is 12 residues long. Germline CDR1 is SGHAT and CDR2 is FQNNGV. V gave up 1 base and J gave up 7 bases, with 2 bases separating them.

This clone has more than one count but fewer than ten. The chain uses TRBV28 and TRBJ1-1; D is undetermined. The CDR3 contains 11 residues. CDR1 and CDR2 from the germline V gene are MDHEN and SYDVKM. Trimming stripped 6 bases from V and 1 base from J, with 3 bases between. The CDR3 region has the DNA TGTGCCAGCAGCCCGAACACTGAAGCTTTCTTT. Amino acids: CASSPNTEAFF.

The chain carries TRBV27 and TRBJ1-3, with TRBD1 as a possible D gene (5 bases). V lost 1 base, J lost 0 bases, and 19 bases lay in between. The CDR3 runs to 19 residues. Germline CDR1 reads MNHEY; CDR2 reads SMNVEV (reference sequence). The CDR3 DNA is TGTGCCAGCAGTTTATTGAATCCAGGGAAAGGGGTCTCTGGAAACACCATATATTTT. Its translation: CASSLLNPGKGVSGNTIYF.

The rearrangement uses TRBV10-3 and TRBJ1-2, with D perhaps matching TRBD1 (5 bases). The CDR3 is made up of 17 amino acids. The germline gives CDR1 ENHRY, CDR2 SYGVKD. V dropped 3 bases and J dropped 6 bases, with 23 bases sitting between them. CDR3 in amino acids: CAISDPSGGVYSDGYTF. CDR3 bases: TGTGCCATCAGTGACCCCTCGGGGGGGGTATATTCGGATGGCTACACCTTC.

The chain links TRBV10-3 to TRBJ2-1, with D perhaps TRBD2 (6 bases). V shed 2 bases and J shed 4 bases, with 15 bases lying between them. The CDR3 has 16 residues. Germline loops: CDR1 ENHRY, CDR2 SYGVKD. The CDR3 nucleotides read TGTGCCATCAGTGAGGTTACGGGAGCCCTTTACAATGAGCAGTTCTTC. This translates into CAISEVTGALYNEQFF.

This clone has a single count. The rearrangement uses TRBV4-3 and TRBJ1-1; D perhaps matches TRBD1 (5 bases). The CDR3 is 15 residues long. The V gene lost 2 bases and the J gene lost 4 bases, with 14 bases spanning the gap. The germline V gene encodes CDR1 LGHNA and CDR2 YSLEER. The chain's CDR3 is CASSQKLGQSTEAFF. The CDR3 bases are TGCGCCAGCAGCCAAAAACTGGGGCAGTCCACTGAAGCTTTCTTT.

V is TRBV9 and J is TRBJ2-7; 11 bases map to TRBD2. V dropped 4 bases and J dropped 3; count of bases not matched to a gene: 3. CDR1 is SGDLS and CDR2 is YYNGEE in the germline V gene. The CDR3 consists of 14 residues. The CDR3: CASSKTSGGYEQYF. As DNA, the CDR3 is TGTGCCAGCAGCAAAACTAGCGGGGGCTACGAGCAGTACTTC. Using reference TRBV9 and TRBJ2-7 for the parts outside the CDR3, the full variable domain is DSGVTQTPKHLITATGQRVTLRCSPRSGDLSVYWYQQSLDQGLQFLIQYYNGEERAKGNILERFSAQQFPDLHSELNLSSLELGDSALYFCASSKTSGGYEQYFGPGTRLTVT.

The gene calls are TRBV4-1 and TRBJ2-7; 11 bases are shared with TRBD2. CDR1 and CDR2 (germline): MGHRA, YSYEKL. V lost 2 bases, J lost 5 bases, and 5 bases stayed unmatched. The CDR3 is made up of 15 amino acids. The CDR3 sequence is CASSQLAGGPDEQYF. CDR3 bases: TGCGCCAGCAGCCAATTAGCGGGAGGGCCGGACGAGCAGTACTTC.